The 9 T cell receptor beta chains reported below all come from one sample, sequenced in a study of cytomegalovirus exposure and HLA in healthy donors. Repertoires were generated with immunoSEQ multiplex PCR, while TCRdb's copy carries only in-frame clones and drops some. The table has about 130,000 clones, roughly 90% seen once; the top ten hold about 1.4%. Sequencing was carried out using PBMCs. The receptors stem from a man under 40 in good health and CMV-seronegative.

The genes are TRBV13 and TRBJ1-3; D is ambiguous. CDR3 size: 12 residues. V dropped 3 bases and J dropped 6 bases, with 6 bases sitting between them. CDR1 is PRHDT, CDR2 FYEKMQ, per germline (reference sequence). The CDR3 region has the DNA TGTGCCAGCAGCTTCGAAGCAAACACCATATATTTT. It translates to CASSFEANTIYF.

The chain has TRBV5-4 and TRBJ1-1; D unclear. The V end lost 4 bases, the J end lost 5 bases, and 21 bases lay between the germline ends. Germline V gives CDR1 SGHNT, CDR2 YYREEE (reference sequence). The CDR3 runs 16 residues. CDR3 nucleotides: TGTGCCAGCAGCCCCCCAGAGGGTCAAACGTTGACTGAAGCTTTCTTT. The encoded protein is CASSPPEGQTLTEAFF.

This chain connects TRBV5-1 to TRBJ1-1, with D perhaps TRBD1 (5 bases). This CDR3 contains 14 residues. Germline-derived CDR1 and CDR2 are SGHRS and YFSETQ. The germline V and J ends were trimmed by 7 bases and 5 bases, with 18 bases remaining between them. CDR3 bases: TGCGCCAGCGCATTTAGTGGGGGGTCTACTGAAGCTTTCTTT. It yields the protein CASAFSGGSTEAFF.

V and J are TRBV19 and TRBJ2-6; the D gene is possibly TRBD2 (5 bases). CDR1 and CDR2 from the germline V gene are LNHDA and SQIVND (reference sequence). The CDR3 is 16 residues long. V lost 0 bases and J 5 bases, leaving 11 bases between the germline ends. The CDR3 DNA sequence: TGTGCCAGTAGTATAGATGAGGGCCTCTGGGCCAACGTCCTGACTTTC. Its protein product is CASSIDEGLWANVLTF.

This chain uses TRBV5-1 with TRBJ1-3, with TRBD1 identical over 9 bases. Unmatched junction bases numbered 3, after V lost 3 bases and J lost 8 bases. Germline CDR1 SGHRS, CDR2 YFSETQ. CDR3 length: 13 amino acids. As DNA, the CDR3 is TGCGCCAGCAGCTCTGGACAGGGGCACACCATATATTTT. Translation: CASSSGQGHTIYF.

V usage is TRBV19 and J usage is TRBJ1-5, with 7 bases identical to TRBD1. Losses at the gene ends were 5 bases for V and 4 bases for J; bases not matched to a gene: 14. Germline CDR1 is LNHDA and CDR2 is SQIVND (reference sequence). The CDR3 length is 17 residues. The chain's CDR3 is CASSGRQGDSPNQPQHF. Here the CDR3 DNA reads TGTGCCAGTAGTGGCCGACAGGGCGACAGCCCGAATCAGCCCCAGCATTTT.

This CDR3 is CASSESVGRGFDTQYF. Written as DNA, the CDR3 is TGTGCCAGCAGTGAATCAGTGGGCAGGGGCTTCGATACGCAGTATTTT. The rearrangement joins TRBV6-1 to TRBJ2-3; TRBD1 is a possible D gene (6 bases). Trimming pared 2 bases from V and 6 bases from J, leaving 18 bases between. The CDR3 extends over 16 amino acids. Germline CDR1 and CDR2: MNHNS and SASEGT.

The chain joins TRBV4-1 to TRBJ2-6; D call uncertain. The germline V gene has CDR1 MGHRA and CDR2 YSYEKL. V was shortened by 0 bases and J by 2 bases, with 8 bases between the two germline ends. There are 16 residues in the CDR3. CDR3 nucleotide sequence: TGCGCCAGCAGCCAAGATTTGGGCGCTGGGGCCAACGTCCTGACTTTC. Protein product: CASSQDLGAGANVLTF.

The chain links TRBV7-2 to TRBJ2-7; 8 bases match TRBD1. The junction had 3 bases not matched to a gene; V was cut back by 5 bases and J by 0 bases. Germline V gene sequence: CDR1 SGHTA, CDR2 FQGNSA. This CDR3 has 14 residues. The CDR3 DNA is TGTGCCAGCAGCCGACAGGGGATCTCCTACGAGCAGTACTTC. It is translated as CASSRQGISYEQYF.